The entry that follows covers one T cell receptor beta chain sequence. Its antigen is unknown. This specimen comes from a study of shared clonotypes between healthy human individuals. Overall study findings and caveats: Memory subsets generally showed lower estimated richness than naive subsets.

Clones were sequenced by immunoSEQ multiplex PCR, and TCRdb holds only the in-frame ones, with some missing. The sample comprises about 2.3 million clones, around 93% of which are singletons, and 0.3% to 0.4% rests with the top ten. Healthy and HIV-negative, the adult donors had no recent acute infections or vaccinations. The study drew all its donors from Caucasian adults living in Nashville, Tennessee. The TCR was taken from a man aged 18 to 29 in good health. Some clones in this sample may be carry-over from other donors' samples. Sequencing used naive CD4+ T cells from PBMCs. Subset described: CD45RA+ positively selected.

CDR3 DNA sequence: TGCACCAGCAGCCAAGCGTCGCTAGCGGAATCCTCCTACGAGCAGTACTTC. The encoded protein is CTSSQASLAESSYEQYF. The rearrangement uses TRBV1 and TRBJ2-7; the tabulated D call, TRBD2, remains unverified against the DNA. TRBV1 is classified as a pseudogene. The CDR3 extends over 17 amino acids.